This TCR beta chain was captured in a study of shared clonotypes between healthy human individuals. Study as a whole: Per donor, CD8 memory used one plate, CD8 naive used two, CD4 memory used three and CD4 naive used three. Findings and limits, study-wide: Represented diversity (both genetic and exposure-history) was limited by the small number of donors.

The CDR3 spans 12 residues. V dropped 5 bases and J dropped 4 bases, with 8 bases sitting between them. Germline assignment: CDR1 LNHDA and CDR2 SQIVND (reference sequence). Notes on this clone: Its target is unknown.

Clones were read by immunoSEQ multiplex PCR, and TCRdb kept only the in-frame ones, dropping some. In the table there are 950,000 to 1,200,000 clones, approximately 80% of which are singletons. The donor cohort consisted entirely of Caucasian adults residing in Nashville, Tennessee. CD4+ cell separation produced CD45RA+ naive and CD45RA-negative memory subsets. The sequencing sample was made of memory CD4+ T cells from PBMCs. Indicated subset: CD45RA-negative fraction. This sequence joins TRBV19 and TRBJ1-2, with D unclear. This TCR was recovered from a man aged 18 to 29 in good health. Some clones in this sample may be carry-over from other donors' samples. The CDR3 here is CASSLTTYGYTF. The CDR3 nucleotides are TGTGCCAGTAGTCTTACCACCTATGGCTACACCTTC.